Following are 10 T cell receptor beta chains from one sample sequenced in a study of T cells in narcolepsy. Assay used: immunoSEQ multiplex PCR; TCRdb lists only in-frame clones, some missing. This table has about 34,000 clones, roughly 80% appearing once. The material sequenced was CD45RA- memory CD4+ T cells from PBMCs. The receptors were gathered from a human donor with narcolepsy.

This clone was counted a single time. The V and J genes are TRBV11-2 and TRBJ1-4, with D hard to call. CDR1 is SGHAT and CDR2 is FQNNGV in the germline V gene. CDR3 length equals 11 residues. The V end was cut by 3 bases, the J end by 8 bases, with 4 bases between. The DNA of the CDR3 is TGTGCCAGCAGCTTCAGCGAAAAACTGTTTTTT. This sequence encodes CASSFSEKLFF.

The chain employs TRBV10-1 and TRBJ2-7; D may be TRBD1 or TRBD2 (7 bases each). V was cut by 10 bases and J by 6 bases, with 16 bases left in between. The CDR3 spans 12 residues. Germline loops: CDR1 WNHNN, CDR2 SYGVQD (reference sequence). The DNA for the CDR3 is TGCGCCACCCAGGGGGGGGTCTGCGAGCAGTACTTC. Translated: CATQGGVCEQYF.

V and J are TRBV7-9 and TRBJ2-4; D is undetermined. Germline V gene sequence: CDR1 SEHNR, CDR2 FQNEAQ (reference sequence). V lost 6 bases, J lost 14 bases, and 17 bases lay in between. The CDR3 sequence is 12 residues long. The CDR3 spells CASSFTIGGKYF. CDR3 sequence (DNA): TGTGCCAGCAGTTTCACGATAGGTGGGAAGTACTTC.

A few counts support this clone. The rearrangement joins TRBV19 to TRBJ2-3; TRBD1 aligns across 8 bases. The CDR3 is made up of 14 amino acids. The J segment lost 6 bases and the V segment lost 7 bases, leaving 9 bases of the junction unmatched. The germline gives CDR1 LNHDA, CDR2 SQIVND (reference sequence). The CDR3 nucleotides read TGTGCCAGTACATCAGGGGGCGGCGTGGATACGCAGTATTTT. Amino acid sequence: CASTSGGGVDTQYF.

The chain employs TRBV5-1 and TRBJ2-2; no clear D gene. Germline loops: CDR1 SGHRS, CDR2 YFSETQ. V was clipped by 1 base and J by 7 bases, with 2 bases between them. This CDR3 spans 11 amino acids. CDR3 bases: TGCGCCAGCAGCTTGAACGGGGAGCTGTTTTTT. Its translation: CASSLNGELFF.

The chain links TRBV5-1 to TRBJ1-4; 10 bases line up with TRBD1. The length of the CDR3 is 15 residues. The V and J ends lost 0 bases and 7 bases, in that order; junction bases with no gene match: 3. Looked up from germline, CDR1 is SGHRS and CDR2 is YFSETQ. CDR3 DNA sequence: TGCGCCAGCAGCTTGGGAGACAGGGGGCGTGAAAAACTGTTTTTT. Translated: CASSLGDRGREKLFF. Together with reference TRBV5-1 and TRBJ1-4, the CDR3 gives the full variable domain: KAGVTQTPRYLIKTRGQQVTLSCSPISGHRSVSWYQQTPGQGLQFLFEYFSETQRNKGNFPGRFSGRQFSNSRSEMNVSTLELGDSALYLCASSLGDRGREKLFFGSGTQLSVL.

CDR3 bases: TGCGCCAGCAGCTTGGATGCTAACTATGGCTACACCTTC. This translates into CASSLDANYGYTF. The V call is TRBV5-1, the J call TRBJ1-2, with D hard to call. Germline lookup yields CDR1 SGHRS and CDR2 YFSETQ. The V and J ends lost 0 bases and 0 bases respectively, with 3 bases between them. CDR3 length: 13 amino acids.

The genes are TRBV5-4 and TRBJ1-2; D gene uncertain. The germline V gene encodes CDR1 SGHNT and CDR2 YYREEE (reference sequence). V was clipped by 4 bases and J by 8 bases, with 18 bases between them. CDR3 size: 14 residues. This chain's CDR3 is CASSSLDILGGYTF. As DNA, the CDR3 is TGTGCCAGCAGCAGCCTAGACATACTCGGAGGCTACACCTTC.

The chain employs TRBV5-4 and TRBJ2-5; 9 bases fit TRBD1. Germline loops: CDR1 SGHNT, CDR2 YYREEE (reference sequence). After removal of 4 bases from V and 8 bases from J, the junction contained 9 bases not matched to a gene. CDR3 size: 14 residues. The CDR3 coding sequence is TGTGCCAGCAGCGCAGGACAGGGGCTGAGTACCCAGTACTTC. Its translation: CASSAGQGLSTQYF.

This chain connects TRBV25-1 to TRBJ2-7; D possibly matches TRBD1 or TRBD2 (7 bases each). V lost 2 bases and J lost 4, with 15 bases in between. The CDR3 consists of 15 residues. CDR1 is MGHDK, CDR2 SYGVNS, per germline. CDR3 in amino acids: CASSERGGQQYEQYF. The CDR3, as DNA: TGTGCCAGCAGTGAAAGGGGGGGACAGCAGTACGAGCAGTACTTC.